This T cell receptor (beta chain) emerged from a study of blood T cell repertoires in COVID-19. The CDR3 is 15 amino acids. Germline V gene sequence: CDR1 SGHDT, CDR2 YYEEEE. The V and J ends lost 0 bases and 1 base respectively, with 9 bases between them. Profiled with immunoSEQ multiplex PCR; TCRdb holds only in-frame clones, not every one. The sample contains nearly 250,000 clones, roughly 85% of which appear only once. Sequenced material: PBMCs or T cells enriched from blood (not recorded which). The sequence was obtained from a woman aged 45-65 years with acute COVID-19. V gene TRBV5-6 combines with J gene TRBJ2-3; TRBD2 might be the D (6 bases). This CDR3 is CASSLAGGGTDTQYF. CDR3 in DNA: TGTGCCAGCAGCTTGGCCGGCGGGGGCACAGATACGCAGTATTTT.